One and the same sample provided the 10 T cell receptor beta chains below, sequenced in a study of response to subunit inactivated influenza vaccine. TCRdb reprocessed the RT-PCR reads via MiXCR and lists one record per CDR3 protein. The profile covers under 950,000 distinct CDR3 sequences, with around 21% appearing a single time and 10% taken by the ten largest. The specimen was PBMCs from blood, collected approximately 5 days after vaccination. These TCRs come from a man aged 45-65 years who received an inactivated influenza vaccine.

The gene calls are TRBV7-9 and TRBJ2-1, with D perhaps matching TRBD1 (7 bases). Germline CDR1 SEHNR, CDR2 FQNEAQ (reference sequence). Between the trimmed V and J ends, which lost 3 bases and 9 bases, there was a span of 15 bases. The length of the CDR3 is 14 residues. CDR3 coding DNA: TGTGCCAGCAGCTTTGGAGGCCAGGGGGGTGAGCAGTTCTTC. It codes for CASSFGGQGGEQFF.

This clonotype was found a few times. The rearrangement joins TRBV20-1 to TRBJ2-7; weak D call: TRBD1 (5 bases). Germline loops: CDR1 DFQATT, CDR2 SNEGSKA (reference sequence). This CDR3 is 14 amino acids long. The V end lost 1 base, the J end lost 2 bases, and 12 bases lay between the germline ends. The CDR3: CSARVPGLTYEQYF. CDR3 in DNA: TGCAGTGCTAGAGTCCCAGGGTTAACCTACGAGCAGTACTTC.

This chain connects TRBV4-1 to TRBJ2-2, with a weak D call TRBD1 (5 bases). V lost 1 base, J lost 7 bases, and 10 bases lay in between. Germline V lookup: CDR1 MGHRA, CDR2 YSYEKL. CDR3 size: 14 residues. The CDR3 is CASSQATQGGELFF. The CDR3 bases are TGCGCCAGCAGCCAAGCGACCCAGGGCGGGGAGCTGTTTTTT.

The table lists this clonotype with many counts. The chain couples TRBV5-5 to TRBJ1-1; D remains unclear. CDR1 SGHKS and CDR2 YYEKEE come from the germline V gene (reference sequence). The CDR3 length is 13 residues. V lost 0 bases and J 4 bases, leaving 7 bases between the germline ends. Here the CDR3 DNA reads TGTGCCAGCAGCTTGGCCTTGGGCACTGAAGCTTTCTTT. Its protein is CASSLALGTEAFF.

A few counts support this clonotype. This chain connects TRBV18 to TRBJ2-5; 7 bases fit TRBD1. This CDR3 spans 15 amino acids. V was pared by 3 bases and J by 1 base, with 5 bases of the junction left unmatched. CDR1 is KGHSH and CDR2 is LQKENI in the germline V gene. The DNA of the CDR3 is TGTGCCAGCTCACCTGGACGGGACAGCCAAGAGACCCAGTACTTC. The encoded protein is CASSPGRDSQETQYF.

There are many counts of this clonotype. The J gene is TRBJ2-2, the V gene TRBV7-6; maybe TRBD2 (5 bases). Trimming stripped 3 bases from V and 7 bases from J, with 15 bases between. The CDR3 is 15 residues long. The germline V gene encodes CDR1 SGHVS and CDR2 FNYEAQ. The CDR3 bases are TGTGCCAGCAGCTTGAATGCAATACGGGGCGGGGAGCTGTTTTTT. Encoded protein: CASSLNAIRGGELFF.

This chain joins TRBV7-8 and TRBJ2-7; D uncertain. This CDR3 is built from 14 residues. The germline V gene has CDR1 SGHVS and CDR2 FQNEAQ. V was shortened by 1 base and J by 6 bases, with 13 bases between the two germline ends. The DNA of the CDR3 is TGTGCCAGCAGCTTAGGGCAGGAGACGGGCGAGCAGTACTTC. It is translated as CASSLGQETGEQYF.

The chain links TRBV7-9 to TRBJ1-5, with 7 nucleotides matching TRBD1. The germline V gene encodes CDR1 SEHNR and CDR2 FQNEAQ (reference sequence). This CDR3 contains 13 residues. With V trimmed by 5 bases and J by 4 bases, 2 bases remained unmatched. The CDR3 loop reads CASSQTGNQPQHF. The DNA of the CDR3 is TGTGCCAGCAGCCAGACAGGGAATCAGCCCCAGCATTTT.

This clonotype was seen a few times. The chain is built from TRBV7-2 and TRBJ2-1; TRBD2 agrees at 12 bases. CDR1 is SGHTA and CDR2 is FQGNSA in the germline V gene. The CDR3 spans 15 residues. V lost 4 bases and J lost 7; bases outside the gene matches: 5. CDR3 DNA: TGTGCCAGCAGCTACACTAGCGGGGGGAATAATGAGCAGTTCTTC. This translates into CASSYTSGGNNEQFF. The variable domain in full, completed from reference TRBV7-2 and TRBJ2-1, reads GAGVSQSPSNKVTEKGKDVELRCDPISGHTALYWYRQSLGQGLEFLIYFQGNSAPDKSGLPSDRFSAERTGGSVSTLTIQRTQQEDSAVYLCASSYTSGGNNEQFFGPGTRLTVL.

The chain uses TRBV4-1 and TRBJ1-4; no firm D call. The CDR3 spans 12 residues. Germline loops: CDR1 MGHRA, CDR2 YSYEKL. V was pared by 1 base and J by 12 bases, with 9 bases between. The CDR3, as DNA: TGCGCCAGCAGCCAAGGGCCCGTGGAACTGTTTTTT. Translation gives CASSQGPVELFF.